This entry lists 28 T cell receptor beta chains sequenced from one sample in a study of regulatory T cells in long-lasting Graves disease. As for time point: persistent/refractory GD, antithyroid drugs over 5 years with positive TRAb. TCR sequences were obtained from RNA taken from PBMCs. Both iRepertoire HTBI primers and Arm-PCR of CDR3 regions were used to build the TCR beta libraries. TCRdb re-analysed the multiplex PCR reads in MiXCR, keeping a single row per CDR3 protein. The sample yields about 470,000 distinct CDR3 sequences, about a fifth seen once. The source was peripheral blood mononuclear cells (PBMCs), collected when the disease was refractory, from a patient treated with antithyroid drugs. Every receptor here comes from a female donor with Graves disease.

This chain's CDR3 is CASSLLAGEYNEQFF. The CDR3 bases are TGTGCCAGCAGCTTACTAGCGGGAGAATACAATGAGCAGTTCTTC. The V and J genes are TRBV7-2 and TRBJ2-1, with 10 bases lining up with TRBD2. V lost 2 bases, J lost 4 bases, and 2 bases stayed unmatched. The CDR3 length is 15 residues. CDR1 is SGHTA, CDR2 FQGNSA, per germline.

This clonotype appeared a few times. This chain links TRBV28 with TRBJ1-5; possible D gene TRBD1, 5 bases. Looked up from germline, CDR1 is MDHEN and CDR2 is SYDVKM. The CDR3 is made up of 15 amino acids. V lost 3 bases, J lost 1 base, and 10 bases lay in between. The CDR3 bases are TGTGCCAGCAGTTTCGGAGGGGAGAGCAATCAGCCCCAGCATTTT. It yields the protein CASSFGGESNQPQHF.

This clonotype appeared a few times. The rearrangement links TRBV7-2 to TRBJ1-3; D perhaps matches TRBD1 (6 bases). The CDR3 length is 16 residues. From germline, CDR1 is SGHTA and CDR2 FQGNSA. V lost 5 bases and J 0 bases, leaving 14 bases between the germline ends. The CDR3 is CASSPLGGPSGNTIYF. DNA of the CDR3: TGTGCCAGCAGCCCTCTTGGGGGGCCCTCTGGAAACACCATATATTTT.

The chain has TRBV5-5 and TRBJ2-7, with D uncertain. Trimming shortened V by 0 bases and J by 6 bases, and 19 bases separated the two germline ends. Germline V gene sequence: CDR1 SGHKS, CDR2 YYEKEE (reference sequence). The CDR3 has 16 amino acids. CDR3 in DNA: TGTGCCAGCAGCTTGGCCCGACACTCCATGACTGGCGAGCAGTACTTC. It yields the protein CASSLARHSMTGEQYF.

This clonotype was seen many times. The V call is TRBV6-5, the J call TRBJ1-5; D gene unclear. Germline assignment: CDR1 MNHEY and CDR2 SVGAGI. V lost 2 bases and J 0 bases, leaving 8 bases between the germline ends. The CDR3 contains 15 residues. CDR3 amino acids: CASSYGRLSNQPQHF. In DNA form, the CDR3 reads TGTGCCAGCAGTTACGGCAGACTTAGCAATCAGCCCCAGCATTTT.

This clonotype was seen more than once but under ten times. The chain couples TRBV7-9 to TRBJ2-7; D uncertain. This CDR3 has 13 amino acids. The germline CDR1 and CDR2 sequences are SEHNR and FQNEAQ (reference sequence). V was shortened by 5 bases and J by 4 bases, with 12 bases between the two germline ends. The CDR3 loop reads CASSPPGRYEQYF. The CDR3 region has the DNA TGTGCCAGCAGCCCCCCCGGTAGGTACGAGCAGTACTTC.

This clonotype has only a few counts. V is TRBV11-3 and J is TRBJ2-1; 9 nucleotides match TRBD1. The trim removed 1 base at V and 8 bases at J, leaving 0 bases unmatched. CDR1 and CDR2 (germline): SGHNT, YENEEA. This CDR3 region has 13 residues. The CDR3, as DNA: TGTGCCAGCAGCTTAGGGACAGGGGATGAGCAGTTCTTC. It translates to CASSLGTGDEQFF.

The sample holds many counts of this clonotype. The chain recombines TRBV6-1 with TRBJ1-6; the match to TRBD1 covers 9 bases. CDR3 length: 16 amino acids. Germline CDR1 MNHNS, CDR2 SASEGT. The trim removed 6 bases at V and 9 bases at J, leaving 12 bases unmatched. The CDR3 reads CASRKSDRGSGSPLHF. CDR3 in DNA: TGTGCCAGCAGGAAGTCCGACAGGGGGTCGGGTTCACCCCTCCACTTT.

The chain employs TRBV29-1 and TRBJ2-2; tentative D call: TRBD1 (5 bases). The germline V gene encodes CDR1 SQVTM and CDR2 ANQGSEA. The V end was cut by 1 base, the J end by 0 bases, with 6 bases between. CDR3 length: 14 residues. This chain's CDR3 is CSVEARANTGELFF. For the CDR3, the DNA is TGCAGCGTTGAAGCCAGGGCGAACACCGGGGAGCTGTTTTTT.

In this sample, this clonotype turned up a few times. The V call is TRBV6-5, the J call TRBJ1-5; tentatively, D is TRBD1 (5 bases). This CDR3 contains 14 residues. The V end lost 4 bases, the J end lost 7 bases, and 14 bases lay between the germline ends. Germline V gene data show CDR1 as MNHEY and CDR2 as SVGAGI. Written as DNA, the CDR3 is TGTGCCAGCAGTTCCTCAGGGAGGAGGCAGCCCCAGCATTTT. This codes for CASSSSGRRQPQHF.

This clonotype occurred many times. The chain links TRBV7-9 to TRBJ1-2; D gene ambiguous. CDR1 is SEHNR, CDR2 FQNEAQ, per germline (reference sequence). The ends were cut back, 4 bases at V and 8 bases at J, with 8 bases in the middle. The CDR3 has 11 residues. Here the CDR3 reads CASSSLEGYTF. CDR3 coding DNA: TGTGCCAGCAGCTCTCTTGAGGGCTACACCTTC. The full variable domain, rest sourced from reference TRBV7-9 and TRBJ1-2, is DTGVSQNPRHKITKRGQNVTFRCDPISEHNRLYWYRQTLGQGPEFLTYFQNEAQLEKSRLLSDRFSAERPKGSFSTLEIQRTEQGDSAMYLCASSSLEGYTFGSGTRLTVV.

The chain employs TRBV4-1 and TRBJ2-1; D ambiguous. The CDR3 runs 13 residues. V shed 1 base and J shed 10 bases, with 11 bases lying between them. The germline gives CDR1 MGHRA, CDR2 YSYEKL. CDR3 protein: CASSQGVRTEQFF. CDR3 bases: TGCGCCAGCAGCCAAGGGGTTCGGACGGAGCAGTTCTTC.

The chain carries TRBV7-9 and TRBJ1-4; D is ambiguous. The germline V gene has CDR1 SEHNR and CDR2 FQNEAQ (reference sequence). V was pared by 5 bases and J by 11 bases, with 24 bases between. This CDR3 spans 16 amino acids. In DNA form, the CDR3 reads TGTGCCAGCAGCCCCACGGGGTTTGGGGAGAGGGAGAAACTGTTTTTT. Residues: CASSPTGFGEREKLFF. The full variable domain, completed using reference TRBV7-9 and TRBJ1-4, is DTGVSQNPRHKITKRGQNVTFRCDPISEHNRLYWYRQTLGQGPEFLTYFQNEAQLEKSRLLSDRFSAERPKGSFSTLEIQRTEQGDSAMYLCASSPTGFGEREKLFFGSGTQLSVL.

The chain combines TRBV5-1 with TRBJ2-2, with D unresolved. Trimming shortened V by 0 bases and J by 1 base, and 7 bases separated the two germline ends. This CDR3 region has 15 residues. Per the germline V gene, CDR1 is SGHRS and CDR2 is YFSETQ. The CDR3 nucleotides are TGCGCCAGCAGCTTGGGCGGCGTGAACACCGGGGAGCTGTTTTTT. This gives the protein CASSLGGVNTGELFF.

Details on this clonotype: The junction differs from germline at one of its ends, possibly a read error. The CDR3 region is CASSLVAGSHEQHF. The CDR3 DNA reads TGTGCCAGCAGTTTGGTAGCGGGGTCCCACGAGCAGCACTTC. The rearrangement links TRBV6-9 to TRBJ2-7; 8 bases align to TRBD2. Germline CDR1 is MNHGY and CDR2 is SVAAGI. This CDR3 comprises 14 residues.

This clonotype was picked up many times. The rearrangement joins TRBV27 to TRBJ2-5; D gene uncertain. The germline gives CDR1 MNHEY, CDR2 SMNVEV (reference sequence). Trimming took 3 bases from V and 5 from J, leaving 13 bases between them. CDR3 length: 14 residues. CDR3: CASSLIGLEETQYF. CDR3 DNA: TGTGCCAGCAGTTTGATCGGGCTCGAGGAGACCCAGTACTTC.

The chain uses TRBV29-1 and TRBJ2-7; 7 nucleotides line up with TRBD1. Trimming at V came to 1 base and at J to 2 bases, leaving 8 bases not matched to a gene. The CDR3 is 15 residues long. Germline V gene lookup returns CDR1 SQVTM and CDR2 ANQGSEA. CDR3 coding DNA: TGCAGCGTTGAAGTCCCGGGACAGCAGACCTACGAGCAGTACTTC. It is translated as CSVEVPGQQTYEQYF.

This clonotype came up a few times. This sequence joins TRBV12-3 or TRBV12-4 and TRBJ2-2; D possibly corresponds to TRBD2 (5 bases). Trimming removed 5 bases at V and 4 bases at J, with 11 bases between. The CDR3 sequence is 14 residues long. DNA for the CDR3: TGTGCCAGCAGTAACCTAGCTTCCACCGGGGAGCTGTTTTTT. This translates into CASSNLASTGELFF.

V and J are TRBV27 and TRBJ2-2; possible D gene TRBD2, 6 bases. The germline V gene has CDR1 MNHEY and CDR2 SMNVEV (reference sequence). Trimming left V 8 bases short and J 0 bases short, with 16 bases between. CDR3 length equals 16 residues. CDR3 DNA sequence: TGTGCCAGCCTCAAATTTAGCGGACCGAACACCGGGGAGCTGTTTTTT. Translation: CASLKFSGPNTGELFF.

The J gene is TRBJ2-7, the V gene TRBV20-1; TRBD1 might be the D (6 bases). V was pared by 4 bases and J by 3 bases, with 10 bases between. The CDR3 spans 12 residues. In germline, CDR1 is DFQATT, CDR2 SNEGSKA (reference sequence). The CDR3 nucleotides read TGCAGTGCTACAGGGGCCTTCTACGAGCAGTACTTC. This codes for CSATGAFYEQYF.

The rearrangement joins TRBV7-2 to TRBJ1-5; 8 bases line up with TRBD1. Losses at the gene ends were 3 bases for V and 5 bases for J; bases not matched to a gene: 9. This CDR3 has 16 amino acids. The germline gives CDR1 SGHTA, CDR2 FQGNSA. In DNA, the CDR3 is TGTGCCAGCAGCTTCCGGACAGGGAGTAGGCATCAGCCCCAGCATTTT. Translated: CASSFRTGSRHQPQHF. Full variable domain (rest looked up from reference TRBV7-2 and TRBJ1-5): GAGVSQSPSNKVTEKGKDVELRCDPISGHTALYWYRQSLGQGLEFLIYFQGNSAPDKSGLPSDRFSAERTGGSVSTLTIQRTQQEDSAVYLCASSFRTGSRHQPQHFGDGTRLSIL.

In its sample, this clonotype was seen a few times. The chain's CDR3 is CASSASREGNSPLHF. DNA of the CDR3: TGTGCCAGCAGCGCGAGCCGGGAGGGAAATTCACCCCTCCACTTT. The gene calls are TRBV9 and TRBJ1-6; D gene uncertain. The V end was cut by 3 bases, the J end by 7 bases, with 14 bases between. CDR3 size: 15 residues. The germline V gene has CDR1 SGDLS and CDR2 YYNGEE.

In this sample, this clonotype turned up many times. Germline and junction disagree at one end, which may indicate a read error. This chain uses TRBV12-3 or TRBV12-4 with TRBJ1-2; maybe TRBD1 (6 bases). CDR3 length: 13 residues. The CDR3 DNA sequence: TGTGCCAGCAGCTTAGGACAGTACTATGGCTACACCTTC. This codes for CASSLGQYYGYTF.

CDR3 protein: CASSTGLAGVAETQYF. CDR3 nucleotide sequence: TGTGCCAGTAGTACCGGACTAGCGGGGGTGGCGGAGACCCAGTACTTC. The chain uses TRBV19 and TRBJ2-5, with 13 nucleotides matching TRBD2. Looked up from germline, CDR1 is LNHDA and CDR2 is SQIVND (reference sequence). The CDR3 extends over 16 amino acids. J was trimmed by 5 bases and V by 4 bases; bases with no gene match: 7. The whole variable domain, filled in from reference TRBV19 and TRBJ2-5, reads DGGITQSPKYLFRKEGQNVTLSCEQNLNHDAMYWYRQDPGQGLRLIYYSQIVNDFQKGDIAEGYSVSREKKESFPLTVTSAQKNPTAFYLCASSTGLAGVAETQYFGPGTRLLVL.

This clonotype was counted at least ten times. V gene TRBV30 combines with J gene TRBJ1-1; 7 bases are a match to TRBD1. The V gene's germline CDR1 is GTSNPN and CDR2 SVGIG (reference sequence). The CDR3 runs to 13 residues. Trimming at V came to 5 bases and at J to 0 bases, leaving 3 bases not matched to a gene. The CDR3 spells CAWVTGLNTEAFF. DNA of the CDR3: TGTGCCTGGGTGACAGGGCTGAACACTGAAGCTTTCTTT.

This clonotype has only a few counts. The rearrangement joins TRBV19 to TRBJ1-5, with D tentatively TRBD1 (5 bases). The V gene's germline CDR1 is LNHDA and CDR2 SQIVND (reference sequence). Trimming shortened V by 5 bases and J by 2 bases, and 13 bases separated the two germline ends. The CDR3 covers 15 residues. The CDR3 DNA reads as TGTGCCAGTAGTTCGATAGAAGGGGGCAATCAGCCCCAGCATTTT. It yields the protein CASSSIEGGNQPQHF.

There are many counts of this clonotype. This chain joins TRBV28 and TRBJ1-4; 7 positions match TRBD1. CDR1 and CDR2 from the germline V gene are MDHEN and SYDVKM. Losses at the gene ends were 7 bases for V and 0 bases for J; bases not matched to a gene: 5. The CDR3 contains 15 residues. The CDR3 nucleotides are TGTGCCAGCACAGAAGGGACAGCAACTAATGAAAAACTGTTTTTT. The encoded protein is CASTEGTATNEKLFF. The complete variable domain, with remaining parts taken from reference TRBV28 and TRBJ1-4, reads DVKVTQSSRYLVKRTGEKVFLECVQDMDHENMFWYRQDPGLGLRLIYFSYDVKMKEKGDIPEGYSVSREKKERFSLILESASTNQTSMYLCASTEGTATNEKLFFGSGTQLSVL.

The gene calls are TRBV7-9 and TRBJ1-1; weak D call: TRBD1 (6 bases). Germline V gene lookup returns CDR1 SEHNR and CDR2 FQNEAQ (reference sequence). V was cut by 2 bases and J by 4 bases, with 14 bases left in between. The CDR3 contains 15 residues. The DNA for the CDR3 is TGTGCCAGCAGCTTAATCCCAGGGGCTGGCACTGAAGCTTTCTTT. It specifies CASSLIPGAGTEAFF. The full variable domain, with the rest looked up from reference TRBV7-9 and TRBJ1-1, is DTGVSQNPRHKITKRGQNVTFRCDPISEHNRLYWYRQTLGQGPEFLTYFQNEAQLEKSRLLSDRFSAERPKGSFSTLEIQRTEQGDSAMYLCASSLIPGAGTEAFFGQGTRLTVV.